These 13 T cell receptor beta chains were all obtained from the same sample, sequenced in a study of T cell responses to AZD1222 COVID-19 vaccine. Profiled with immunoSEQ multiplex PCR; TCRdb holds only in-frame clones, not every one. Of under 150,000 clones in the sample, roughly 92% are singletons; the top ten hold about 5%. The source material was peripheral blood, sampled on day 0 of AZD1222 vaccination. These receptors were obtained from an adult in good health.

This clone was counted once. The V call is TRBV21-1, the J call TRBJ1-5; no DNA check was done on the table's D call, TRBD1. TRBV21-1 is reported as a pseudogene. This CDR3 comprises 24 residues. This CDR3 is CASSKEKELGKGTGRKARNQPQHF. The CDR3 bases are TGTGCCAGCAGCAAAGAAAAGGAGCTAGGGAAGGGGACAGGGAGGAAAGCCCGTAATCAGCCCCAGCATTTT.

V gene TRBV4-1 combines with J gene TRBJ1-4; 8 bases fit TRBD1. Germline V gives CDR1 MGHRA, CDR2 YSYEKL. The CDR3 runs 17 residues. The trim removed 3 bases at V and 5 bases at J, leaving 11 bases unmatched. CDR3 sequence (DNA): TGCGCCAGCAGCCAGTATGACCAGACAGGGGTGAATGAAAAACTGTTTTTT. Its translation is CASSQYDQTGVNEKLFF.

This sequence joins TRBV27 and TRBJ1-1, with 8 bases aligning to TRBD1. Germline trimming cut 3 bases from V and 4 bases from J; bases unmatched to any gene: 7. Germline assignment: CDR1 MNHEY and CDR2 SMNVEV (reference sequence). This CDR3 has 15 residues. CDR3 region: CASSFRVTGGTEAFF. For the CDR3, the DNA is TGTGCCAGCAGTTTCCGAGTAACAGGGGGCACTGAAGCTTTCTTT.

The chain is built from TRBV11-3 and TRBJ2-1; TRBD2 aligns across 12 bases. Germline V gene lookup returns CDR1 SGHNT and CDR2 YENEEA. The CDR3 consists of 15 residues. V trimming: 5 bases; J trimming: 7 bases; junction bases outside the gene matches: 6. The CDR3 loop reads CASSRLAGAGNEQFF. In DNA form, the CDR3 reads TGTGCCAGCAGCCGACTAGCGGGAGCAGGGAATGAGCAGTTCTTC. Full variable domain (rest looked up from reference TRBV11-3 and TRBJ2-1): EAGVVQSPRYKIIEKKQPVAFWCNPISGHNTLYWYLQNLGQGPELLIRYENEEAVDDSQLPKDRFSAERLKGVDSTLKIQPAELGDSAVYLCASSRLAGAGNEQFFGPGTRLTVL.

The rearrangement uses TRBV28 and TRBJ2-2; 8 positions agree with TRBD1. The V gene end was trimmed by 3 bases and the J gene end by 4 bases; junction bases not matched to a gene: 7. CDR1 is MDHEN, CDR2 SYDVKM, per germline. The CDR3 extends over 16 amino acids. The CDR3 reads CASSFIQGVGTGELFF. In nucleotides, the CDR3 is TGTGCCAGCAGTTTCATACAGGGGGTCGGCACCGGGGAGCTGTTTTTT.

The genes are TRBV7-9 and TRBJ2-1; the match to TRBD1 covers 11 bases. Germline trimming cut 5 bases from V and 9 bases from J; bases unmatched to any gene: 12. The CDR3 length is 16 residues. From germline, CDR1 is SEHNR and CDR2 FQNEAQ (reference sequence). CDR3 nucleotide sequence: TGTGCCAGCAGCCCCCGTGGGGGACAGGGGGTCCGTGAGCAGTTCTTC. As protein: CASSPRGGQGVREQFF.

CDR3 sequence: CASSLKGRKNSGANVLTF. Written as DNA, the CDR3 is TGTGCCAGCAGCCTGAAGGGACGGAAGAACTCTGGGGCCAACGTCCTGACTTTC. This chain uses TRBV7-9 with TRBJ2-6; D assignment may be TRBD1 or TRBD2 (5 bases each). The CDR3 is made up of 18 amino acids. Germline V lookup: CDR1 SEHNR, CDR2 FQNEAQ (reference sequence). Trimming left V 5 bases short and J 0 bases short, with 17 bases between.

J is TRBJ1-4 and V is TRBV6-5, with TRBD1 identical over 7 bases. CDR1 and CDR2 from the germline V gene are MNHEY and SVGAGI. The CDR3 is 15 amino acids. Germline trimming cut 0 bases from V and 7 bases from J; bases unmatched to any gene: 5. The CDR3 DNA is TGTGCCAGCAGTTACTCGACAGGGTCGGGTGAAAAACTGTTTTTT. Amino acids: CASSYSTGSGEKLFF.

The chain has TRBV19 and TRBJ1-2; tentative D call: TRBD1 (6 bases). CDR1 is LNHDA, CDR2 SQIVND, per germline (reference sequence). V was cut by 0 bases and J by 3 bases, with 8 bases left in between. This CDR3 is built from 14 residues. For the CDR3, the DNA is TGTGCCAGTAGTATAGATCCAGGGGACTATGGCTACACCTTC. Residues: CASSIDPGDYGYTF.

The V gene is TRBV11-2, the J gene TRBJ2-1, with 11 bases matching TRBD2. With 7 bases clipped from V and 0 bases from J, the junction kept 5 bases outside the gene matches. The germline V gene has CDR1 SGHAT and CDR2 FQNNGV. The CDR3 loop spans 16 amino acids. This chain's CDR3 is CASISGLAGSYNEQFF. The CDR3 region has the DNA TGTGCCAGCATCTCAGGACTAGCGGGCTCCTACAATGAGCAGTTCTTC.

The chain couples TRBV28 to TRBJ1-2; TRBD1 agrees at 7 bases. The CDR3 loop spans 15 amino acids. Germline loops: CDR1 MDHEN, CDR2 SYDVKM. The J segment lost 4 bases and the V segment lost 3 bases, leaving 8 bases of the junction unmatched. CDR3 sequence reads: CASSFVGQRVYGYTF. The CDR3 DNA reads TGTGCCAGCAGTTTCGTGGGACAGAGAGTCTATGGCTACACCTTC.

Here the CDR3 DNA reads TGTGCCAGCAGTGAAGCGGGGTATGAGACTGAAGCTTTCTTT. Its translation is CASSEAGYETEAFF. The gene calls are TRBV6-1 and TRBJ1-1; D is ambiguous. The V gene lost 0 bases and the J gene lost 5 bases, with 10 bases spanning the gap. The CDR3 runs to 14 residues. Germline-derived CDR1 and CDR2 are MNHNS and SASEGT.

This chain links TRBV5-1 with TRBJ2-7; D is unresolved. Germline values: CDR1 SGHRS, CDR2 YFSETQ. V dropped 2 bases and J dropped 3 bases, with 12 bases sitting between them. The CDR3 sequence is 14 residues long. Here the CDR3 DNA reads TGCGCCAGCAGCTTTACTGGGCGGAACTACGAGCAGTACTTC. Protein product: CASSFTGRNYEQYF.